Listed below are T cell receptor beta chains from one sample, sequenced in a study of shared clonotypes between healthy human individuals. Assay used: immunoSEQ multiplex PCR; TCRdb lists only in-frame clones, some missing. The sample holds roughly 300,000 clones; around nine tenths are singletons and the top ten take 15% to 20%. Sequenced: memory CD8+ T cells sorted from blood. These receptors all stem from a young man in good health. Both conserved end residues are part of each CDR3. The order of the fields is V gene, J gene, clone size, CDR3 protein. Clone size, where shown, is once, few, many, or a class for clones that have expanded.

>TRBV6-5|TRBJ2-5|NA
CASSYGSKSGWETQYF
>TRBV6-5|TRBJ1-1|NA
CASSYRGVTGTEAFF
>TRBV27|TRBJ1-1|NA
CASSVLQGGTEAFF
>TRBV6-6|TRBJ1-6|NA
CASSYGDYNSPLHF
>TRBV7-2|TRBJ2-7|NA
CASSLKIGLGYYEQYF
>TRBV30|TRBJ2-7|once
CAWGWEEFPYEQYF
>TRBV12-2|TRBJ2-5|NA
CASRLALGWETQYF
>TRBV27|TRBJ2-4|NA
CASSPGTEKNIQYF
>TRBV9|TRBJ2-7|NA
CASSHGTSGYEQYF
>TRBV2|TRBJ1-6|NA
CASSFPPGAPEDSPLHF
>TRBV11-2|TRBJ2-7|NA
CASSLDGTAAAYEQYF
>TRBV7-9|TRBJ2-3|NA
CASSYSGTGRTDTQYF
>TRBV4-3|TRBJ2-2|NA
CASSQDGEYGRRYTGELFF
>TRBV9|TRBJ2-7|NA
CASSSHSGTDPQQYF
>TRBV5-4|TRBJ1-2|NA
CASSLEFEREFLNSYGYTF